What follows describes a single T cell receptor beta chain. Its antigen is unknown. Looked up from germline, CDR1 is SGHRS and CDR2 is YFSETQ. The CDR3 has 16 residues. Trimming took 0 bases from V and 1 from J, leaving 13 bases between them. The sample belongs to a study of cytomegalovirus exposure and HLA in healthy donors. Whole-study findings and limits: TCR beta sequences numbering 15,000 to 20,000 were associated with HLA alleles at 0.05 false discovery rate in a later analysis.

This PCR relied on a set of 60 Vbeta primers and 13 Jbeta primers. The table came from immunoSEQ multiplex PCR; TCRdb's copy has only in-frame clones and leaves some out. The top ten hold about 2.5% of the sample, which has over 150,000 clones, under 70% seen once. This rearrangement joins TRBV5-1 to TRBJ2-5; TRBD1 is a possible D gene (6 bases). Source material: PBMCs. The origin of this receptor is a woman aged 40 to 49 in good health and CMV-seropositive. In DNA form, the CDR3 reads TGCGCCAGCAGCTTGGATGTAGGGGGTTCCCAAGAGACCCAGTACTTC. Protein sequence: CASSLDVGGSQETQYF.